Included here is one T cell receptor (beta chain) sequence, with context. Its target is not known. CDR1 is SGDLS, CDR2 YYNGEE, per germline. V gave up 0 bases and J gave up 8 bases; unmatched junction bases: 1. The CDR3 is made up of 15 amino acids. TCRdb re-derived calls from the reads in MiXCR, one entry per CDR3 protein. This table holds roughly 150,000 distinct CDR3 sequences, around 20% found once. These data originate in a study of T cell repertoires in cytomegalovirus infection. The overall study: CMV infection together with matching HLA type was indicated by public TCR beta signatures.

General study findings and limits: The study identified carriers of CMV plus the relevant HLA from cumulative public TCR beta family frequency. HLA-C-restricted CMV clonotypes gave the most frequent clonotype in two of eight donors.

The TCR originated in a human donor in good health (CMV status not recorded). Some clones in this sample may be carry-over from other donors' samples. The J gene is TRBJ2-1, the V gene TRBV9; TRBD2 agrees at 14 bases. The sample comprised PBMCs. The CDR3 here is CASSVGGLAGDEQFF. CDR3 in DNA: TGTGCCAGCAGCGTAGGGGGACTAGCGGGAGATGAGCAGTTCTTC.